This T cell receptor beta chain is drawn from a study of T cell repertoires in cytomegalovirus infection. For the study at large: Public signatures in TCR beta pointed to CMV infection and matching HLA type.

In TCRdb, the reads were re-called with MiXCR into one record per CDR3 protein. The table lists more than 500,000 distinct CDR3 sequences, 16% of them singletons. The table lists this clonotype with many counts. The antigen is not known. In germline, CDR1 is MNHEY, CDR2 SMNVEV (reference sequence). This CDR3 comprises 15 residues. V gave up 0 bases and J gave up 0 bases; unmatched junction bases: 2. Study findings and constraints: Within the response measured ex vivo, HLA-C-restricted CMV-specific TCR beta clonotypes were dominant.

This TCR was recovered from a human donor in good health (CMV status not recorded). Some clones in this sample may be carry-over from other donors' samples. The sequencing sample was made of CD8+ T cells from PBMCs. This chain links TRBV27 with TRBJ2-7; 7 bases are a match to TRBD1. The CDR3, as DNA: TGTGCCAGCAGTTTATCGAACAGGGGCTCCTACGAGCAGTACTTC. It specifies CASSLSNRGSYEQYF.